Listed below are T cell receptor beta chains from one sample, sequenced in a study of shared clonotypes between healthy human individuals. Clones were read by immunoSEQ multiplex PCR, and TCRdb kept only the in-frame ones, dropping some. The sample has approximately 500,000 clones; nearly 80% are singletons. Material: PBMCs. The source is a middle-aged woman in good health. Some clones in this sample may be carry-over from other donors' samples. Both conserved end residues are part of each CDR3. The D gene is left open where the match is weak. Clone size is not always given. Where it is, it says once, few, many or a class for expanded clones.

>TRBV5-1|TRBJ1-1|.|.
CASSLAATTEAFF
TGCGCCAGCAGCTTGGCAGCTACCACTGAAGCTTTCTTT
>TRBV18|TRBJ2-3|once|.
CASSGRTRTDTQYF
TGTGCCAGCTCAGGTCGAACCCGAACAGATACGCAGTATTTT
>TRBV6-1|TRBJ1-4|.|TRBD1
CASSPRTGDEKLFF
TGTGCCAGCAGTCCCCGGACAGGGGATGAAAAACTGTTTTTT
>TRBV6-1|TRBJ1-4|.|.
CASSAQGLKLFF
TGTGCCAGCAGTGCCCAGGGGTTAAAACTGTTTTTT
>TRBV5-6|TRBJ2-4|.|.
CASSSTGNIQYF
TGTGCCAGCAGCTCCACAGGGAACATTCAGTACTTC
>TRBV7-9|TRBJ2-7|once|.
CASSSQGPLYEQYF
TGTGCCAGCAGCTCACAAGGACCGTTATACGAGCAGTACTTC
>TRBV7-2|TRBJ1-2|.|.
CASSLVEYGYTF
TGTGCCAGCAGCTTAGTTGAATATGGCTACACCTTC
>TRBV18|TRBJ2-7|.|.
CASSPRGAENEQYF
TGTGCCAGCTCACCAAGAGGGGCAGAGAACGAGCAGTACTTC
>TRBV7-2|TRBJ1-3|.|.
CASSLARQGTTIYF
TGTGCCAGCAGCTTAGCTCGGCAGGGAACAACCATATATTTT
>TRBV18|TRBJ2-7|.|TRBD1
CASSPRQGADGEQYF
TGTGCCAGCTCTCCCCGCCAGGGGGCTGATGGCGAGCAGTACTTC
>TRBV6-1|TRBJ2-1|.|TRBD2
CASKQREGRSQFF
TGTGCCAGCAAGCAGAGGGAGGGCCGTTCGCAGTTCTTC
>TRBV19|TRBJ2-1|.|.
CASSIGVRAAEQFF
TGTGCCAGTAGTATAGGAGTAAGGGCCGCAGAGCAGTTCTTC
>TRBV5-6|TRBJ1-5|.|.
CASSLGGTDRWEPQHF
TGTGCCAGCAGCCTGGGCGGGACGGATAGATGGGAGCCCCAGCATTTT
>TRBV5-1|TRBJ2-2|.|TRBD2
CASSPPAGAGELFF
TGCGCCAGCAGCCCCCCCGCGGGGGCCGGGGAGCTGTTTTTT